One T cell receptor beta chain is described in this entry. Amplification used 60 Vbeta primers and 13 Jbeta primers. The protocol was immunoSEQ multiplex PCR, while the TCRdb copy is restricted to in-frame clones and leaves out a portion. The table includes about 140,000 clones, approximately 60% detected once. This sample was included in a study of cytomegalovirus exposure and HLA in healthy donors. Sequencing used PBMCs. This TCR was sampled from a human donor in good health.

The CDR3 region has the DNA TGTGCCAGCAGACGGACAGGGGGCGGTCCTGAAGCTTTCTTT. Translation gives CASRRTGGGPEAFF. The chain is built from TRBV14 and TRBJ1-1, with 11 bases fitting TRBD1. Losses at the gene ends were 6 bases for V and 6 bases for J; bases not matched to a gene: 6. There are 14 residues in the CDR3. CDR1 is SGHDN and CDR2 is FVKESK in the germline V gene.